The clone carrying this T cell receptor beta chain was counted only a few times. Study processing details: Estimation of nucleated cell counts relied on the amplification of reference gene primers. Profiled with immunoSEQ multiplex PCR; TCRdb holds only in-frame clones, not every one. V, J and clone size are those of that table, while D and trimming were read from the DNA. The table has a few hundred thousand clones, about 88% seen once. The CDR3 loop spans 11 amino acids. V lost 5 bases, J lost 9 bases, and 7 bases lay in between. Germline V gene sequence: CDR1 KGHDR, CDR2 SFDVKD. These data come from a study of blood T cell repertoires in COVID-19. On the study more broadly: Italy, Spain and the United States were the sources of the convalescent and acute COVID-19 samples.

V is TRBV24-1 and J is TRBJ2-1, with D uncertain. This TCR derives from a man aged 25 to 45 with acute COVID-19. The sample comprised PBMCs or T cells enriched from blood (not recorded which). CDR3 in amino acids: CATSAAVEQFF. As DNA, the CDR3 is TGTGCCACCAGTGCGGCGGTTGAGCAGTTCTTC.